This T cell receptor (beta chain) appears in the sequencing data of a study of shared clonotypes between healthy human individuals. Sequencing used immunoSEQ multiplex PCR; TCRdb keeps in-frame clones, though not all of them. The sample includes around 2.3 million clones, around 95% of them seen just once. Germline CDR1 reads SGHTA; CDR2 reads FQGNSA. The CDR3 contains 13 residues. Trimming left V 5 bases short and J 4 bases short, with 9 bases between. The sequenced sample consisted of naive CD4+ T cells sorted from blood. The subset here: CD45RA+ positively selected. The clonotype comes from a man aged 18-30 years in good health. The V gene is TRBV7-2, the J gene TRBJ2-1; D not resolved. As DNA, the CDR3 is TGTGCCAGCAGCCCCGACTGGTACAATGAGCAGTTCTTC. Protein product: CASSPDWYNEQFF.